This T cell receptor beta chain derives from a study of cytomegalovirus exposure and HLA in healthy donors. Researchers ran the PCR with 60 Vbeta and 13 Jbeta primers. The table came from immunoSEQ multiplex PCR; TCRdb's copy has only in-frame clones and leaves some out. Of over 130,000 clones listed, more than 60% are singletons. This clone turned up a few times. This clonotype originated in a woman aged 55-70 years in good health and CMV-seronegative. The specimen sequenced was PBMCs.

This CDR3 reads CASSLVGVSGTGRKKLFF. The CDR3, as DNA: TGTGCCAGCAGCTTAGTCGGGGTCTCCGGGACAGGGAGGAAAAAACTGTTTTTT. The rearrangement joins TRBV7-2 to TRBJ1-4, with 9 bases aligning to TRBD1. The germline V gene has CDR1 SGHTA and CDR2 FQGNSA. The CDR3 runs 18 residues. The V segment lost 1 base and the J segment 9 bases; nucleotides outside the gene matches: 15.